This record concerns one T cell receptor (beta chain) sequence. The data were taken from a study of T cell changes during pregnancy in multiple sclerosis. Germline V gene lookup returns CDR1 MGHRA and CDR2 YSYEKL. This CDR3 comprises 16 residues. With 0 bases removed from V and 0 bases from J, the gap between germline ends came to 11 bases. Assay used: immunoSEQ multiplex PCR; TCRdb lists only in-frame clones, some missing. The table lists under 65,000 clones, under 95% of them singletons, with 2.5% to 4% in the top ten. The V gene is TRBV4-1, the J gene TRBJ2-5; D is uncertain. The clonotype originates from a female donor in good health, enrolled as a control in a pregnancy study. The source material was peripheral blood, sampled in the first trimester of pregnancy. The CDR3 DNA is TGCGCCAGCAGCCAAGATCCGAAGCGCTACCAAGAGACCCAGTACTTC. Its translation: CASSQDPKRYQETQYF.